These T cell receptor beta chains were read from a single sample in a study of blood T cell repertoires in COVID-19. Produced via immunoSEQ multiplex PCR; TCRdb's table is partial and in-frame only. The table lists more than 150,000 clones, 75% to 90% of them singletons. Sequencing was done on a sample of peripheral blood. These receptors all stem from a woman aged 55-70 years with acute or convalescent COVID-19. The CDR3 runs from the conserved cysteine through the conserved F or W. Each record gives: V gene, D gene, J gene, clone size, CDR3 protein, CDR3 DNA. D genes are given only for firm matches. The listing skips clone size in some rows; elsewhere it reads once, few, many or a size class.

>TRBV7-2|NA|TRBJ2-3|NA
CAVQRGSTDTQYF
TGTGCCGTCCAAAGGGGTAGCACAGATACGCAGTATTTT
>TRBV12-5|TRBD1|TRBJ2-2|NA
CASGPDRANTGELFF
TGTGCTAGTGGACCAGACAGGGCAAACACCGGGGAGCTGTTTTTT
>TRBV7-2|TRBD2|TRBJ2-2|NA
CASSVLAGGNTGELFF
TGTGCCAGCAGCGTTCTAGCGGGGGGGAACACCGGGGAGCTGTTTTTT
>TRBV4-2|TRBD2|TRBJ2-2|NA
CASSQEQRGGGPNTGELFF
TGTGCCAGCAGCCAAGAGCAGCGGGGGGGTGGACCGAACACCGGGGAGCTGTTTTTT
>TRBV18|TRBD1|TRBJ1-1|few
CASSRETGGTEAFF
TGTGCCAGCTCACGGGAGACAGGGGGGACTGAAGCTTTCTTT
>TRBV19|TRBD1|TRBJ1-1|few
CASSIRAGQGRPMNTEAFF
TGTGCCAGTAGTATAAGGGCCGGACAGGGGCGCCCCATGAACACTGAAGCTTTCTTT
>TRBV6-5|TRBD1|TRBJ1-1|NA
CASSYPSEGARTEAFF
TGTGCCAGCAGTTACCCTTCCGAGGGGGCGCGCACTGAAGCTTTCTTT
>TRBV7-9|NA|TRBJ1-5|NA
CASSLGGLNSANQPQHF
TGTGCCAGCAGCTTAGGAGGCCTCAATAGCGCGAATCAGCCCCAGCATTTT
>TRBV7-2|TRBD1|TRBJ1-1|few
CASSTRTGRGNTEAFF
TGTGCCAGCAGCACCAGGACAGGGCGGGGAAACACTGAAGCTTTCTTT
>TRBV6-1|NA|TRBJ2-2|NA
CASSGSGLTTPGELFF
TGTGCCAGCAGTGGATCGGGACTTACAACACCCGGGGAGCTGTTTTTT
>TRBV27|NA|TRBJ1-4|NA
CASSPLTGPISNEKLFF
TGTGCCAGCAGTCCGCTGACAGGTCCGATATCTAATGAAAAACTGTTTTTT